These T cell receptor beta chains were read from a single sample in a study of blood T cell repertoires in COVID-19. TCRdb keeps only in-frame clones here, not all; method: immunoSEQ multiplex PCR. Found here are under 200,000 clones, about 85% of them singletons; the top ten hold roughly 15%. The sample was peripheral blood. All receptors derive from a woman aged 70-85 years with COVID-19, enrolled during active disease. Both conserved end residues are part of each CDR3. D genes are given only for firm matches. Clone size is not always given. Where it is, it says once, few, many or a class for expanded clones.

few,TRBD1,TRBJ2-3,TRBV27,TGTGCCAGCAGTTTCGGGACAGGGTCGGCAGATACGCAGTATTTT,CASSFGTGSADTQYF
.,TRBD1,TRBJ2-2,TRBV19,TGTGCCAGTAGTATTCTAACAGGGGGTTCCGGGGAGCTGTTTTTT,CASSILTGGSGELFF
.,TRBD1,TRBJ1-1,TRBV28,TGTGCCAGCCGAAATCAGGGGGCGAGTCACACTGAAGCTTTCTTT,CASRNQGASHTEAFF
.,.,TRBJ2-6,TRBV13,TGTGCCAGCAGCTTAAGTAGCATTGGGGCCAACGTCCTGACTTTC,CASSLSSIGANVLTF
once,TRBD2,TRBJ2-7,TRBV3-1/TRBV3-2,TGTGCCAGCAGCCAAGAGGGGGGGATCAGGCCCTACGAGCAGTACTTC,CASSQEGGIRPYEQYF
.,.,TRBJ2-5,TRBV7-9,TGTGCCAGCAGCCCGTTCTCGGACAGCCAAGAGACCCAGTACTTC,CASSPFSDSQETQYF
.,TRBD2,TRBJ2-1,TRBV7-8,TGTGCCAGCAGCTTAAGGCGTGGCGGGAGCTCCTACAATGAGCAGTTCTTC,CASSLRRGGSSYNEQFF
.,TRBD1,TRBJ1-5,TRBV24-1,TGTGCCACCAGTGCAGTCTCGACAGGGACCAATCAGCCCCAGCATTTT,CATSAVSTGTNQPQHF
.,TRBD2,TRBJ2-1,TRBV5-5,TGTGCCAGCAGCAGCGGGAGTTACAATGAGCAGTTCTTC,CASSSGSYNEQFF
.,TRBD1,TRBJ1-6,TRBV12-5,TGTGCTAGTGGTTTGGTCCGACAGGGTATGACGCCCCTCCACTTT,CASGLVRQGMTPLHF
.,.,TRBJ2-1,TRBV5-6,TGTGCCAGCAGCTTATGGGGCGGGGCCGAGAATGAGCAGTTCTTC,CASSLWGGAENEQFF
.,TRBD1,TRBJ2-7,TRBV6-5,TGTGCCAGCTTGTTCACAGGGGCCTACGAGCAGTACTTC,CASLFTGAYEQYF
.,TRBD1,TRBJ1-4,TRBV18,TGTGCCAGCTCACCTGACAGGGGTAATGAAAAACTGTTTTTT,CASSPDRGNEKLFF
.,TRBD2,TRBJ2-1,TRBV3-1/TRBV3-2,TGTGCCAGCAGCCAAGATACCGGACTAGCGGGAATGCAGTTCTTC,CASSQDTGLAGMQFF
.,.,TRBJ2-2,TRBV7-2,TGTGCCAGCAGCTTACGAAACTCCGGGGGGGAGCTGTTTTTT,CASSLRNSGGELFF
.,TRBD1,TRBJ1-2,TRBV6-6,TGTGCCACCAGGGAGGGGGCTAATAGCTATGGCTACACCTTC,CATREGANSYGYTF
once,.,TRBJ1-1,TRBV7-2,TGTGCCAGCAGCCTCGCGCAGGGTCGATACACTGAAGCTTTCTTT,CASSLAQGRYTEAFF
.,.,TRBJ1-3,TRBV6-1,TGTGCCAGCAGTGACTACTCCAAGACAGGTCCTGGAAACACCATATATTTT,CASSDYSKTGPGNTIYF
.,.,TRBJ2-1,TRBV10-1,TGCGCCAGCAGTGACGAGACTAATGAGCAGTTCTTC,CASSDETNEQFF
.,.,TRBJ2-5,TRBV27,TGTGCCAGCAGTTTAGTCTCAGCGGTACAAGAGACCCAGTACTTC,CASSLVSAVQETQYF
.,TRBD1,TRBJ1-1,TRBV5-1,TGCGCCAGCAGCCTGACAGGGGGCATGAACACTGAAGCTTTCTTT,CASSLTGGMNTEAFF
.,.,TRBJ2-5,TRBV5-6,TGTGCCAGCAGCTCGCCTAATACCTTGGAGGTAGCAGAGACCCAGTACTTC,CASSSPNTLEVAETQYF
.,.,TRBJ1-5,TRBV7-8,TGTGCCAGCAGCTTAGAGGGGCCGGAGATTCAGCCCCAGCATTTT,CASSLEGPEIQPQHF
.,TRBD2,TRBJ2-3,TRBV7-2,TGTGCCAGCAGCTTAGAAGCACTAGCGGGAAGGACAGATACGCAGTATTTT,CASSLEALAGRTDTQYF
.,TRBD1,TRBJ2-7,TRBV5-6,TGTGCCAGCAGCTTGGCCTGGACAGGGAGCTCCGAGCAGTACTTC,CASSLAWTGSSEQYF
.,.,TRBJ1-2,TRBV18,TGTGCCAGCTCACCAAAGCAGGGGCCGGGCTATGGCTACACCTTC,CASSPKQGPGYGYTF
.,TRBD1,TRBJ2-1,TRBV5-1,TGCGCCAGCAGTCGGACAGGGTTCAACAATGAGCAGTTCTTC,CASSRTGFNNEQFF
.,.,TRBJ2-3,TRBV14,TGTGCCAGCAGCCAGCCCCTCAGTCCAGATACGCAGTATTTT,CASSQPLSPDTQYF
.,.,TRBJ1-5,TRBV6-5,TGTGCCAGCACCAGTAAGGGGAGCAATCAGCCCCAGCATTTT,CASTSKGSNQPQHF
.,.,TRBJ1-6,TRBV10-1,TGCGCCAGCAGTGAGTCGAGGAATTCACCCCTCCACTTT,CASSESRNSPLHF
.,.,TRBJ2-7,TRBV28,TGTGCCAGCAGTCTAACTAGCCGCCGAGGCACCTACGAGCAGTACTTC,CASSLTSRRGTYEQYF
.,.,TRBJ1-2,TRBV14,TGTGCCAGCAGCCAATGGAGGGCGGATGGCTACACCTTC,CASSQWRADGYTF
.,.,TRBJ2-4,TRBV5-4,TGTGCCAGCAGCCTACAGAACCTCGGGGACATTCAGTACTTC,CASSLQNLGDIQYF
.,TRBD1,TRBJ1-4,TRBV29-1,TGCAGCGCCCGGACAGGGGAAGAAAAACTGTTTTTT,CSARTGEEKLFF
.,.,TRBJ1-3,TRBV6-1,TGTGCCAGCAGTGAAGGGGGGGCTGGAAACACCATATATTTT,CASSEGGAGNTIYF
.,TRBD2,TRBJ2-1,TRBV5-6,TGTGCCAGCAGTACGCCGGGACTAGAGGATGAGCAGTTCTTC,CASSTPGLEDEQFF
.,.,TRBJ1-1,TRBV28,TGTGCCAGCAGTGCCCCCTCAGGGGTCGACACTGAAGCTTTCTTT,CASSAPSGVDTEAFF
.,.,TRBJ2-7,TRBV2,TGTGCCAGCAGTGGGAGCGGGCTTAGCTCCTACGAGCAGTACTTC,CASSGSGLSSYEQYF
.,.,TRBJ1-4,TRBV5-5,TGTGCCAGCAGTTTTGACAGGACCCCGAGAAAACTGTTTTTT,CASSFDRTPRKLFF
.,TRBD1,TRBJ1-2,TRBV5-1,TGCGCCAGCAGCTGGGGACAGGATGGCTACACCTTC,CASSWGQDGYTF
.,TRBD1,TRBJ1-2,TRBV6-1,TGTGCCAGAAGGGAAGAGGACAGGGAAGACGGCTACACCTTC,CARREEDREDGYTF
.,.,TRBJ1-3,TRBV5-1,TGCGCCAGCAGCTTGTTACCGGGGGGCGCAGGTGGAAACACCATATATTTT,CASSLLPGGAGGNTIYF
.,.,TRBJ1-2,TRBV4-1,TGCGCCAGCAGCCAAATCGGGAACTATGGCTACACCTTC,CASSQIGNYGYTF
.,.,TRBJ2-1,TRBV29-1,TGCAGCGTTGAAAGTGACGGGGGAGTTTGGGAGCAGTTCTTC,CSVESDGGVWEQFF
once,TRBD1,TRBJ2-3,TRBV19,TGTGCCAGTAGCAACAGGGGGACAGGGTACGATACGCAGTATTTT,CASSNRGTGYDTQYF
.,TRBD2,TRBJ2-1,TRBV7-6,TGTGCCAGCAGCCCGAGCCCGACTAGCGGGAGTTTCTATGAGCAGTTCTTC,CASSPSPTSGSFYEQFF
.,TRBD1,TRBJ1-5,TRBV7-8,TGTGCCAGCAGCGTCAACAGGGGAGGACAGCCCCAGCATTTT,CASSVNRGGQPQHF
.,.,TRBJ1-5,TRBV6-1,TGTGCCAGCAGTGAAAATTGGGAGGCGCCCCAGCATTTT,CASSENWEAPQHF
.,.,TRBJ1-1,TRBV28,TGTGCCAGCACCCTCTTCAGGATAACGAACACTGAAGCTTTCTTT,CASTLFRITNTEAFF
.,.,TRBJ1-6,TRBV28,TGTGCCAGCACCAATCAGGATTCACCCCTCCACTTT,CASTNQDSPLHF
.,.,TRBJ2-2,TRBV7-6,TGTGCCAGCAGCCAGACCAAGGCAGGCACCGGGGAGCTGTTTTTT,CASSQTKAGTGELFF
.,.,TRBJ1-2,TRBV3-1/TRBV3-2,TGTGCCAGCAGCCATGACACTTACTATGGCTACACCTTC,CASSHDTYYGYTF
once,TRBD1,TRBJ2-2,TRBV11-2,TGTGCCGGACAGGGTTTCTCCAGTACACCCGGGGAGCTGTTTTTT,CAGQGFSSTPGELFF
once,.,TRBJ2-1,TRBV4-2,TGTGCCAGCAGCCGGGCGGGCCAGATCTACAATGAGCAGTTCTTC,CASSRAGQIYNEQFF
.,TRBD2,TRBJ2-7,TRBV28,TGTGCCAGCAGGATACTAGCGGGGGATTACGAGCAGTACTTC,CASRILAGDYEQYF
.,.,TRBJ2-2,TRBV9,TGTGCCAGCAGCGTCAAGCGGGTGGGAAGGACCGGGGAGCTGTTTTTT,CASSVKRVGRTGELFF
.,.,TRBJ1-2,TRBV28,TGTGCCAGCAGTTTAAGACGGACACGTTATGGCTACACCTTC,CASSLRRTRYGYTF
once,TRBD1,TRBJ2-1,TRBV24-1,TGTGCCACCAGTGATTACCGGGACAGGGCCTACAATGAGCAGTTCTTC,CATSDYRDRAYNEQFF
.,TRBD2,TRBJ2-1,TRBV19,TGTGCCAGTAGTATAGAGGGTCTAGCGGTCAATGAGCAGTTCTTC,CASSIEGLAVNEQFF